The text below deals with one T cell receptor beta chain. This clonotype appeared a few times. Its target antigen remains unknown. Per-base quality was not reported, and no clone a single base away is much larger than it. These data originate in a study of blood T cells in healthy people across ages (dated by TCRdb to between 2014 and 2017). Regarding the complete study: In model experiments, template switching captured about one uniquely barcoded TCR beta cDNA molecule for every two T cells. The study measured age-related changes in TCR beta repertoire diversity using deep sequencing normalized with unique cDNA molecular identifiers. The donors were split into four age groups: young (average around 16 years), middle-aged (around 37), aged (more than 60) and long-lived (approximately 80). To avoid experimental bias, donors of different ages were randomly spread across the sequencing lanes. For two donors (one aged 18 to 29 and one aged 80 or older), the study analyzed two additional independent replicas of 1 million unique cDNA reads from the same blood draw. General findings and caveats noted by the study authors: Because the CMV infection status of the donors was unknown, age-related changes in expanded clonotypes may potentially have been confounded. A strong correlation was found between observed TCR beta diversity and the percentage of naive T cells measured by flow cytometry. Total diversity estimates from one million sequenced T cells were considered lower bounds and underestimates. As age increased, observed TCR beta diversity per million T cells dropped in a roughly linear way, and a significant reduction was already evident by age around 41. Compared with the aged group, more naive CD4+ T cells, fewer expanded clones and increased TCR diversity were shown by the long-lived group, suggesting age selection. Bulk unsorted PBMC profiling prevented conclusive comparison of naive and antigen-experienced compartments.

The library was built by means of 5' RACE. A second about 6 to 11 cycle PCR used a sample-barcoded 5' primer and a J-beta primer mix. Each TCR beta cDNA molecule received a unique molecular identifier from a template-switch 5' adaptor carrying 12 random nucleotides. Each sample yielded at least 2.5 million CDR3-containing paired-end reads. First-strand cDNA synthesis was performed from all RNA using the Mint cDNA synthesis kit, with priming by a TRBC-specific oligonucleotide. Following uracil-DNA glycosylase treatment, all cDNA underwent a first 18-cycle PCR with the universal primers M1SS and BC2_uni_R. The authors processed their data as follows. Each sample was normalized by randomly selecting 1 million high-quality reads, each carrying a distinct molecular identifier. Reads sharing molecular identifiers were discarded rather than binned into consensus sequences. MiTCR, set to a Q25 quality threshold and the strictest error-elimination algorithm, was used for CDR3 identification, clonotype clustering and error correction. A nonparametric unseen species model using Euler transformation provided a lower-bound estimate of total TCR beta diversity. TCRdb trimmed public reads at Q25 via fastp, called clones via MiXCR and kept in-frame beta chains. Every distinct CDR3 protein forms one entry, paired with its most common genes and DNA. Here the V and J calls rest on TCRdb's processing, not on the authors' analysis. A total of roughly 1.9 million distinct CDR3 sequences appear in this sample, 35% to 50% of them only once. The ten most abundant clones make up 23% of the sample.

For CDR1 and CDR2, the germline V gene lists SGHRS and YFSETQ. The CDR3 has 13 amino acids, counting the end cysteine and phenylalanine. Solely the CDR3 DNA is kept, with 39 bases framed from the first base. The 40 or so donors, aged about 6 to 100 years, were systemically healthy Caucasian individuals from Russia. Around 9.7 milliliters of peripheral blood were collected from each donor into EDTA-treated Vacutainer tubes. Ficoll-Paque density-gradient centrifugation was used to isolate PBMCs, with at least 6 million per sample. Trizol reagent was used to extract total RNA from the PBMCs, yielding at least 6 micrograms per sample. Naive CD45RAhigh/CD27high T cell percentages were measured by flow cytometry on a PBMC aliquot from every donor.

The receptor chain draws on TRBV5-1 and TRBJ2-5, with the D segment identity uncertain. The J call may be incorrect, as the DNA end agrees better with TRBJ2-7. Source material: blood. The receptor's source is a human donor in good health. The CDR3 reads CASSLNPTHEQYF. Here is the DNA: TGCGCCAGCAGCTTGAACCCTACCCACGAGCAGTACTTC.